The rows below give T cell receptor beta chains drawn from one sample of a study of shared clonotypes between healthy human individuals. The table came from immunoSEQ multiplex PCR; TCRdb's copy has only in-frame clones and leaves some out. Found here are some 1.5 million clones, 98% of them singletons; the top ten hold 0.45%. Sample: naive CD4+ T cells sorted from blood. Every receptor here comes from a man aged 25-40 years in good health. Each CDR3 is given with its conserved first and last residue. The D gene is left open where the match is weak. A row's size may be missing; if present it is once, few, many or a size class.

V gene	clone size	J gene	D gene	CDR3 DNA	CDR3 protein
TRBV7-9	-	TRBJ2-5	TRBD1	TGTGCCATCCCGACAGGGGAAGAGACCCAGTACTTC	CAIPTGEETQYF
TRBV4-2	-	TRBJ2-1	-	TGTGCCAGCAGCCGCGCGGGACGAACTCTAAACAATGAGCAGTTCTTC	CASSRAGRTLNNEQFF
TRBV2	-	TRBJ2-1	TRBD2	TGTGCCAGCAGTTTAGCGGGAGGGCCTATTGAGCAGTTCTTC	CASSLAGGPIEQFF
TRBV5-1	-	TRBJ2-7	TRBD2	TGCGCCAGCAGCTTGGCTAGCGGGCCAGCCTACGAGCAGTACTTC	CASSLASGPAYEQYF
TRBV27	-	TRBJ2-3	-	TGTGCCAGCAGTATTAGGATACCATCAGATACGCAGTATTTT	CASSIRIPSDTQYF
TRBV7-7	-	TRBJ1-1	-	TGTGCCAGCAGCCTGACAGAGGACACTGAAGCTTTCTTT	CASSLTEDTEAFF
TRBV7-2	-	TRBJ2-7	-	TGTGCCAGCAGCTTAGCTGGGGCAGGCGGGAACTCCTACGAGCAGTACTTC	CASSLAGAGGNSYEQYF
TRBV30	-	TRBJ2-6	-	TGTGCCTGCGGGTACTCTGGGGCCAACGTCCTGACTTTC	CACGYSGANVLTF
TRBV6-1	-	TRBJ2-7	TRBD1	TGTGCCAGCAGATTGCCGGGACAGGGACGGTACGAGCAGTACTTC	CASRLPGQGRYEQYF
TRBV28	-	TRBJ1-1	-	TGTGCCATCACGGGGACGGACACTGAAGCTTTCTTT	CAITGTDTEAFF
TRBV28	-	TRBJ2-2	TRBD2	TGTGCCAGCAGCACGGGAGGAGCCGGGGAGCTGTTTTTT	CASSTGGAGELFF
TRBV28	-	TRBJ2-7	-	TGTGCCAGCAGTTTCGCCAGCGCGAAGACCTACGAGCAGTACTTC	CASSFASAKTYEQYF
TRBV10-3	-	TRBJ1-1	-	TGTGCCATCAGTGAGTCGATGAACACTGAAGCTTTCTTT	CAISESMNTEAFF
TRBV2	-	TRBJ2-1	-	TGTGCCAGCTCTATAGGGCCTCGCAATGAGCAGTTCTTC	CASSIGPRNEQFF
TRBV28	-	TRBJ1-2	-	TGTGCCAGCATGGTGTGGGGATCTATTGGCTACACCTTC	CASMVWGSIGYTF
TRBV5-1	-	TRBJ1-5	TRBD1	TGCGCCAGCAGCTTAGGGACAGGGGGCTCGTTCGGGCAGCCCCAGCATTTT	CASSLGTGGSFGQPQHF
TRBV5-1	-	TRBJ2-1	TRBD2	TGCGCCAGCAGCCTACTAGCGAACAACAATGAGCAGTTCTTC	CASSLLANNNEQFF
TRBV7-6	-	TRBJ2-5	TRBD2	TGTGCCAGCAGCTTACTAGCGGGAGCTAGGGAGACCCAGTACTTC	CASSLLAGARETQYF
TRBV5-1	-	TRBJ2-5	TRBD2	TGCGCCAGCCGCGGGGTAGCGGGAGGTATTGGAGAGACCCAGTACTTC	CASRGVAGGIGETQYF
TRBV7-9	-	TRBJ1-2	TRBD1	TGTGCCAGCAGCCCCGAGTGGGGACAGGGGTTCGACGCCTTC	CASSPEWGQGFDAF
TRBV5-1	-	TRBJ1-1	TRBD1	TGCGCCAGCAGCCTCACAGGGGGCGCATTCACTGAAGCTTTCTTT	CASSLTGGAFTEAFF
TRBV5-6	-	TRBJ2-1	-	TGTGCCAGCAGCTTGTGGGGACGCAATGAGCAGTTCTTC	CASSLWGRNEQFF
TRBV29-1	-	TRBJ2-4	-	TGCAGCGTTTCCCGGGCCGACGGCATTCAGTACTTC	CSVSRADGIQYF
TRBV2	once	TRBJ2-7	-	TGTGCCAGCAGGGACTCGATCCTGCCCTACGAGCAGTACTTC	CASRDSILPYEQYF
TRBV7-3	-	TRBJ2-5	-	TGTGCCAGCAGCTTATCGGTGCTAGAGACCCAGTACTTC	CASSLSVLETQYF
TRBV23-1	-	TRBJ2-7	-	TGCGCCAGCAGTCAAAATCTCAGGGACTACGAGCAGTACTTC	CASSQNLRDYEQYF
TRBV5-1	-	TRBJ2-3	TRBD2	TGCGCCAGCAGCTTGGGGACTAGCGGGAATACGCAGTATTTT	CASSLGTSGNTQYF
TRBV30	-	TRBJ1-1	-	TGTGCCTGGAGTTCAGGGGCGCAGGTCACTGAAGCTTTCTTT	CAWSSGAQVTEAFF
TRBV30	-	TRBJ2-7	-	TGTGCCTGGAGTGTTGACAGCTCCTACGAGCAGTACTTC	CAWSVDSSYEQYF
TRBV29-1	-	TRBJ2-1	-	TGCAGCGTTGTTCCTCGCAGGGATTTGGTGAATGAGCAGTTCTTC	CSVVPRRDLVNEQFF
TRBV7-3	once	TRBJ2-1	-	TGTGCCAGCAGCCTTACAGGGCTTGGTGGCAATGAGCAGTTCTTC	CASSLTGLGGNEQFF
TRBV15	once	TRBJ1-5	-	TGTGCCACCAGCAATCAGGGTGGCCAGCCCCAGCATTTT	CATSNQGGQPQHF
TRBV6-6	-	TRBJ1-2	-	TGTGCCAGCAGTCCACCACGACAGACCAATGGCTACACCTTC	CASSPPRQTNGYTF
TRBV5-1	-	TRBJ2-6	TRBD2	TGCGCCAGCAGCTTGTGGAGCGGGAGGAGTGCTGGGGCCAACGTCCTGACTTTC	CASSLWSGRSAGANVLTF
TRBV5-4	-	TRBJ1-1	-	TGTGCCAGCAGCTTGGCCTTCAGGAGTGAAGCTTTCTTT	CASSLAFRSEAFF
TRBV5-4	-	TRBJ2-5	-	TGTGCCAGCAGCTTGTTTCTAGTTGGGCGAGAGACCCAGTACTTC	CASSLFLVGRETQYF
TRBV2	-	TRBJ2-7	TRBD2	TGTGCCAGCAGCCCGAACGGACTAGCCGTCGACGAGCAGTACTTC	CASSPNGLAVDEQYF
TRBV5-5	-	TRBJ2-1	-	TGTGCCAGCAGCTTAATCATGAGAGAGCAGTTCTTC	CASSLIMREQFF
TRBV4-1	-	TRBJ1-1	-	TGCGCCAGCAGCCAAGAACAAGTGAACACTGAAGCTTTCTTT	CASSQEQVNTEAFF
TRBV7-2	-	TRBJ2-6	TRBD2	TGTGCCAGCAGGTCGGGGGGGACCGGGGCCAACGTCCTGACTTTC	CASRSGGTGANVLTF
TRBV9	-	TRBJ2-2	-	TGTGCCAGCAGCCCCCACGGGAGCTTACTAGGCACCGGGGAGCTGTTTTTT	CASSPHGSLLGTGELFF
TRBV5-6	-	TRBJ1-1	TRBD1	TGTGCCAGCAGAGGGACAGGGGGCGGCACTGAAGCTTTCTTT	CASRGTGGGTEAFF
TRBV7-7	once	TRBJ2-3	-	TGTGCTAGCAGCCGAAGCGGGAGCACAGATACGCAGTATTTT	CASSRSGSTDTQYF
TRBV2	-	TRBJ1-1	-	TGTGCCAGCAGCGACATAGGGTTTGAAGAAACTGAAGCTTTCTTT	CASSDIGFEETEAFF
TRBV4-2	once	TRBJ2-3	TRBD2	TGTGCCAGCAGCTCAACGGCGGCTAGCGGGCTCGGGGGCACAGATACGCAGTATTTT	CASSSTAASGLGGTDTQYF
TRBV7-6	-	TRBJ1-1	-	TGTGCCAGCAGCTTACAACTGAACACTGAAGCTTTCTTT	CASSLQLNTEAFF
TRBV9	-	TRBJ2-1	-	TGTGCCAGCAGCGTACAGGTTTACAATGAGCAGTTCTTC	CASSVQVYNEQFF
TRBV7-9	-	TRBJ2-5	TRBD2	TGTGCCAGCAGCTTACCCCGACTAGCGGGAGGACAAGAGACCCAGTACTTC	CASSLPRLAGGQETQYF
TRBV2	-	TRBJ2-4	-	TGTGCCAGCAGTGAATCGGAGGCCAAAAACATTCAGTACTTC	CASSESEAKNIQYF